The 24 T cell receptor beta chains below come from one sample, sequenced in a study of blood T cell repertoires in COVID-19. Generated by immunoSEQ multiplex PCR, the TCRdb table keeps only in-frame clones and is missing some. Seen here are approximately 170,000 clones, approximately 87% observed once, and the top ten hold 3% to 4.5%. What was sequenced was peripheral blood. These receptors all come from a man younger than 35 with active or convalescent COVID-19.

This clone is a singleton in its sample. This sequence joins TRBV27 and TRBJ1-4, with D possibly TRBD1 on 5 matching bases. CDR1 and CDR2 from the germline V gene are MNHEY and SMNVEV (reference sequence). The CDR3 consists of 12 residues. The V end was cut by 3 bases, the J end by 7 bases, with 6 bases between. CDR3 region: CASSFGGEKLFF. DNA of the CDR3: TGTGCCAGCAGTTTCGGGGGTGAAAAACTGTTTTTT.

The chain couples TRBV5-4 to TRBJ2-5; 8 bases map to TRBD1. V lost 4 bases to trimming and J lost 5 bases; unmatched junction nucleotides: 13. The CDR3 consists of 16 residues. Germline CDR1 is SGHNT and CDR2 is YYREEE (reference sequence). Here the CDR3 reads CASSGGTGNLPETQYF. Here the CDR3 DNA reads TGTGCCAGCAGCGGGGGGACAGGTAACCTCCCGGAGACCCAGTACTTC.

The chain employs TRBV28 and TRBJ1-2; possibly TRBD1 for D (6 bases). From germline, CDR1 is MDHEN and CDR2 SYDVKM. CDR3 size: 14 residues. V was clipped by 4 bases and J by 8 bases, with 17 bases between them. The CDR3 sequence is CASSSAHREWGYTF. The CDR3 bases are TGTGCCAGCAGTTCTGCCCACAGGGAATGGGGCTACACCTTC.

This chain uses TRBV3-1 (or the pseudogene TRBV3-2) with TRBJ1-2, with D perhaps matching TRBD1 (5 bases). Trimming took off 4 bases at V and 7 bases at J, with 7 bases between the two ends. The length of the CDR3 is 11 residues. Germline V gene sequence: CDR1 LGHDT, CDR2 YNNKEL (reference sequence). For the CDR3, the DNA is TGTGCCAGCAGCCGGCAGGGTGGCTACACCTTC. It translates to CASSRQGGYTF.

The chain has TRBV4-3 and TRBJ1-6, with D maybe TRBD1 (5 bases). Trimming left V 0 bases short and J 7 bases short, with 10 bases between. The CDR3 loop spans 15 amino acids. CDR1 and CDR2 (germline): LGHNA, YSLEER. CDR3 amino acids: CASSQDEDTNSPLHF. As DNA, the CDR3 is TGCGCCAGCAGCCAAGACGAGGACACGAATTCACCCCTCCACTTT.

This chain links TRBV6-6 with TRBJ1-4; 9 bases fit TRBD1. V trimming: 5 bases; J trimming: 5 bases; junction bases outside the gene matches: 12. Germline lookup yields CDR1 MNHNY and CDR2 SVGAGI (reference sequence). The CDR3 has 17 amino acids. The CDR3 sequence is CASSLWTGEITNEKLFF. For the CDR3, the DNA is TGTGCCAGCAGTCTATGGACAGGGGAGATTACAAATGAAAAACTGTTTTTT.

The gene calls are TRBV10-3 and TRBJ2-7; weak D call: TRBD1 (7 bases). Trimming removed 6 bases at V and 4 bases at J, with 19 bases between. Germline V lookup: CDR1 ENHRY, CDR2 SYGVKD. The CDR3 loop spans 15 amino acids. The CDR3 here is CAIRGGGNRGYEQYV. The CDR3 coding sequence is TGTGCCATCAGGGGTGGAGGGAACAGGGGATACGAGCAGTACGTC.

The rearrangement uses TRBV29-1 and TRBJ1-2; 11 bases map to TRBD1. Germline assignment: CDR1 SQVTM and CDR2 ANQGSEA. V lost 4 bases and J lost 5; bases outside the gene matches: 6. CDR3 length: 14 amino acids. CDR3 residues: CSVVGQGARYGYTF. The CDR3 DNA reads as TGCAGCGTTGTAGGACAGGGGGCGAGATATGGCTACACCTTC.

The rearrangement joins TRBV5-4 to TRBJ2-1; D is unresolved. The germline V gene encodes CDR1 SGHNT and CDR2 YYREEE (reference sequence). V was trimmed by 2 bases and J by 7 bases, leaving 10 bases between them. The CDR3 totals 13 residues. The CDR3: CASSFGLDNEQFF. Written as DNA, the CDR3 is TGTGCCAGCAGCTTCGGGTTGGATAATGAGCAGTTCTTC. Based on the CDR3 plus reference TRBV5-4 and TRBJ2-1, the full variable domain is ETGVTQSPTHLIKTRGQQVTLRCSSQSGHNTVSWYQQALGQGPQFIFQYYREEENGRGNFPPRFSGLQFPNYSSELNVNALELDDSALYLCASSFGLDNEQFFGPGTRLTVL.

The CDR3 DNA reads TGCGCCAGCAGCGCCGGGAGTTTCGCCTACGAGCAGTACTTC. Residues: CASSAGSFAYEQYF. This chain links TRBV5-1 with TRBJ2-7; maybe TRBD2 (6 bases). Looked up from germline, CDR1 is SGHRS and CDR2 is YFSETQ. V was pared by 4 bases and J by 2 bases, with 13 bases between. The CDR3 has 14 amino acids. Looking up the rest from reference TRBV5-1 and TRBJ2-7 gives the full variable domain: KAGVTQTPRYLIKTRGQQVTLSCSPISGHRSVSWYQQTPGQGLQFLFEYFSETQRNKGNFPGRFSGRQFSNSRSEMNVSTLELGDSALYLCASSAGSFAYEQYFGPGTRLTVT.

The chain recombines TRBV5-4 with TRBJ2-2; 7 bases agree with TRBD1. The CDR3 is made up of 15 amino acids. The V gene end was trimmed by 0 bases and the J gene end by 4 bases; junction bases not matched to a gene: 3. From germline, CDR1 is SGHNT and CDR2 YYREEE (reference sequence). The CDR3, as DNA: TGTGCCAGCAGCTTGGCGGCAGGGGGCACCGGGGAGCTGTTTTTT. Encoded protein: CASSLAAGGTGELFF.

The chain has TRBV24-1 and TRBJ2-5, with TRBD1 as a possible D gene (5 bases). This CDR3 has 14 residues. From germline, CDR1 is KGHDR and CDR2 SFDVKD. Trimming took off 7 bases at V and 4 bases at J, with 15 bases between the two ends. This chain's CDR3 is CATRSQGVGETQYF. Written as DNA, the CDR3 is TGTGCCACCAGAAGTCAAGGGGTGGGAGAGACCCAGTACTTC.

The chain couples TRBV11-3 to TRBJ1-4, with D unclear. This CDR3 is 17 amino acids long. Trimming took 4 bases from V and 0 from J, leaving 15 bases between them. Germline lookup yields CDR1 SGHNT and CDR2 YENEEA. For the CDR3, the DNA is TGTGCCAGCAGCTCACCCGGCGGTTTTGCAACTAATGAAAAACTGTTTTTT. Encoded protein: CASSSPGGFATNEKLFF.

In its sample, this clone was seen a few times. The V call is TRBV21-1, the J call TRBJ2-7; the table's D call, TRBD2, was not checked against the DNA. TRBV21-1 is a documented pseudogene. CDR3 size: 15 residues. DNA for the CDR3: TGTGCCAGCAGCAAGTTCGGAGGGCCGGGTAACGAGCAGTACTTC. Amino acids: CASSKFGGPGNEQYF.

This CDR3 is CASSPSGGQPQHF. The CDR3 nucleotides read TGTGCCAGCTCACCATCAGGGGGCCAGCCCCAGCATTTT. The chain links TRBV18 to TRBJ1-5; 8 bases are shared with TRBD1. Trimming at V came to 2 bases and at J to 7 bases, leaving 1 base not matched to a gene. Germline assignment: CDR1 KGHSH and CDR2 LQKENI. The CDR3 runs to 13 residues.

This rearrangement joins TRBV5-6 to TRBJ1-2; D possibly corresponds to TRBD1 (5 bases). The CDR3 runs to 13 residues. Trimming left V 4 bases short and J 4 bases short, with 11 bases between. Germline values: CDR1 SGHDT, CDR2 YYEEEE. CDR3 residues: CASSPQGFYGYTF. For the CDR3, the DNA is TGTGCCAGCAGCCCCCAGGGATTCTATGGCTACACCTTC.

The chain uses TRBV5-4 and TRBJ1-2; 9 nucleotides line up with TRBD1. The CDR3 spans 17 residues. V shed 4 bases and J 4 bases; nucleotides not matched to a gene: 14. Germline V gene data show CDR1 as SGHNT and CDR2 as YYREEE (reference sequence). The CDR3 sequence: CASSGAQGASSSYGYTF. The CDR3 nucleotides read TGTGCCAGCAGCGGGGCACAGGGGGCAAGTTCATCCTATGGCTACACCTTC. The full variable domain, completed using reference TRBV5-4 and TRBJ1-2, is ETGVTQSPTHLIKTRGQQVTLRCSSQSGHNTVSWYQQALGQGPQFIFQYYREEENGRGNFPPRFSGLQFPNYSSELNVNALELDDSALYLCASSGAQGASSSYGYTFGSGTRLTVV.

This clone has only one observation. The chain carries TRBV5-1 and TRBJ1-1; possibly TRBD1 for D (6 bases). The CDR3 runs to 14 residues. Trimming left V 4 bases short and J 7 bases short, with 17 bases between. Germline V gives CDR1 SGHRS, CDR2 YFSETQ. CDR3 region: CASSLDSRINEAFF. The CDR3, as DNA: TGCGCCAGCAGCCTGGACAGTCGAATTAATGAAGCTTTCTTT.

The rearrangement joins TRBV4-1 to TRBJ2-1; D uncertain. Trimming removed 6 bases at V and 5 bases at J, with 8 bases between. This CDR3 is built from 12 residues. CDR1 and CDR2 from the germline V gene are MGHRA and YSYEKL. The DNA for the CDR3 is TGCGCCAGCAGACTCGATAACAATGAGCAGTTCTTC. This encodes CASRLDNNEQFF.

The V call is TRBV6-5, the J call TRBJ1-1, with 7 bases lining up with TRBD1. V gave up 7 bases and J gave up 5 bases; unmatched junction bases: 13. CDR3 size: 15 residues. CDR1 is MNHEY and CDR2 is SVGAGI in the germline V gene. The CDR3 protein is CASTNLGGERTEAFF. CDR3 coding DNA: TGTGCCAGCACCAACTTAGGGGGCGAGCGGACTGAAGCTTTCTTT.

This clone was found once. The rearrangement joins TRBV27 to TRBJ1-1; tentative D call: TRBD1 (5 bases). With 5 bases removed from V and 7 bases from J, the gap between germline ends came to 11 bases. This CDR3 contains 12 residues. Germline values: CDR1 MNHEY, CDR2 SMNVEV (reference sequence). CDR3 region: CASSTTASEAFF. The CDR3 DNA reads TGTGCCAGCAGTACGACAGCCAGTGAAGCTTTCTTT.

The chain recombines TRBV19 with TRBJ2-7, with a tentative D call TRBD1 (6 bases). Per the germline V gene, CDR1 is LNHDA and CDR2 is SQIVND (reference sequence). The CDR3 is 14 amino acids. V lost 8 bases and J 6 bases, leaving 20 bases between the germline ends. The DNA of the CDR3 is TGTGCCAGTTGCCGAGCAGCAGGGGTGTGCGAGCAGTACTTC. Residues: CASCRAAGVCEQYF.

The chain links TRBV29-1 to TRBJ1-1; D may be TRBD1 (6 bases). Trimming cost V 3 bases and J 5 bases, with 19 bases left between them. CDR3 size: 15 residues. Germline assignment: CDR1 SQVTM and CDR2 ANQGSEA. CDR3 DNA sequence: TGCAGCGTTGACGTGGGGGCGGCTCTAAGGACTGAAGCTTTCTTT. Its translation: CSVDVGAALRTEAFF.

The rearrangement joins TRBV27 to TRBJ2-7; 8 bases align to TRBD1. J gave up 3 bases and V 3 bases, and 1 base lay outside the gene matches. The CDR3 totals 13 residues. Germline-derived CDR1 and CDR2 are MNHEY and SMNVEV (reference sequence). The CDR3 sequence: CASSFGQGYEQYF. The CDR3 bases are TGTGCCAGCAGTTTTGGACAGGGCTACGAGCAGTACTTC.